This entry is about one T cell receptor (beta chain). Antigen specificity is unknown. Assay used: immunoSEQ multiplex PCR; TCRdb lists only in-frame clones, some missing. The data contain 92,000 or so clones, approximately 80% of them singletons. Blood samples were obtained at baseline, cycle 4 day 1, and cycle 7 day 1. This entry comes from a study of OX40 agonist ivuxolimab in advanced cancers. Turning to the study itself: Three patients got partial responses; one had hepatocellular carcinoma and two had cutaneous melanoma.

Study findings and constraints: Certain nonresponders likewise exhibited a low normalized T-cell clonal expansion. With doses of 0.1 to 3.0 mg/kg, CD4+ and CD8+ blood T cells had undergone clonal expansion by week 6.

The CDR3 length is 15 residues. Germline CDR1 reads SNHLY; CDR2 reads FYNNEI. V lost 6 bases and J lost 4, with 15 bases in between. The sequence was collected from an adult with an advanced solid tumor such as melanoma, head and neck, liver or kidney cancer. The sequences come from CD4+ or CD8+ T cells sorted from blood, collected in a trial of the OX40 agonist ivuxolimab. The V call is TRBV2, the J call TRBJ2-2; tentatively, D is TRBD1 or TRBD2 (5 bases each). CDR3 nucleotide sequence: TGTGCCAGCAGCGGGACGTCGGCGGGCACCGGGGAGCTGTTTTTT. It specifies CASSGTSAGTGELFF.